The next 17 T cell receptor beta chains were all read from a single sample in a study of tumor-infiltrating lymphocytes in primary liver carcinoma. Germline DNA was also extracted, with blood RNA taken from unsorted whole blood. cDNA specific to TCR beta was made from 500 ng of total RNA, with a constant-region primer employed for priming. Researchers made the TCR beta libraries by running three nested multiplex PCR rounds with slightly modified ARM-PCR. Rounds one and two of PCR, each of roughly 10 cycles, were primed with TRBV1-TRBV30 forward primers and a C-beta reverse primer. Using its own MiXCR run on the multiplex PCR reads, TCRdb lists one record per CDR3 protein. Among fewer than 350,000 distinct CDR3 sequences listed, 55% to 65% were seen once. Sequences were obtained from peripheral blood. Every receptor here comes from a man in his forties with primary liver carcinoma and hepatitis B virus infection.

With regard to this clonotype: A read error may explain this, as a much larger clone is one base away. V and J are TRBV12-3 or TRBV12-4 and TRBJ1-6; TRBD1 aligns across 7 bases. CDR3 length: 16 residues. The CDR3 loop reads CDSSFGRDRRNSPLHF. The CDR3 DNA reads as TGTGACAGCAGTTTTGGGCGGGACAGAAGAAATTCACCCCTCCACTTT.

This clonotype was counted ten times or more. The J gene is TRBJ2-5, the V gene TRBV4-2; possible D gene TRBD2, 6 bases. Trimming cost V 2 bases and J 5 bases, with 18 bases left between them. CDR1 and CDR2 from the germline V gene are LGHNA and YNFKEQ. The CDR3 is 16 amino acids. The CDR3 DNA sequence: TGTGCCAGCAGCCAACACGGGGACTCCCCGGGGGAGACCCAGTACTTC. It codes for CASSQHGDSPGETQYF.

This clonotype was recorded many times. The chain employs TRBV5-6 and TRBJ2-1; 8 bases map to TRBD2. There are 14 residues in the CDR3. Germline V gene sequence: CDR1 SGHDT, CDR2 YYEEEE. Losses at the gene ends were 3 bases for V and 9 bases for J; bases not matched to a gene: 8. CDR3 in amino acids: CASSWWTSLGEQFF. The CDR3, as DNA: TGTGCCAGCAGCTGGTGGACTAGCTTGGGTGAGCAGTTCTTC.

The rearrangement links TRBV12-3 or TRBV12-4 to TRBJ2-5; 7 bases match TRBD1. This CDR3 has 18 residues. V dropped 4 bases and J dropped 5; count of bases not matched to a gene: 19. CDR3 protein: CASSSGLQGLGVRETQYF. CDR3 in DNA: TGTGCCAGCAGTTCAGGTTTACAGGGGTTGGGGGTTCGGGAGACCCAGTACTTC.

This clonotype has more than one count but fewer than ten. V and J are TRBV6-1 and TRBJ2-1; no definite D call. The V gene lost 3 bases and the J gene lost 1 base, with 7 bases spanning the gap. Germline V CDR1 and CDR2: MNHNS, SASEGT. CDR3 size: 14 residues. The CDR3 DNA reads as TGTGCCAGCAGTGAGCGAACATCCTACAATGAGCAGTTCTTC. Protein: CASSERTSYNEQFF.

Details on this clonotype: Mismatch with germline at one junction end may stem from a read error. This chain joins TRBV5-4 and TRBJ2-7; a weak D match, TRBD2 (6 bases). CDR1 is SGHNT, CDR2 YYREEE, per germline (reference sequence). The CDR3 contains 14 residues. CDR3 DNA: TGTACCAGCAGCTTGGCACTAGCCAGCGCCGAGCAGTACTTC. Translating it yields CTSSLALASAEQYF.

For this clonotype: A much larger clone lies a single base off, so this may be a read error. The chain couples TRBV10-3 to TRBJ2-7; D is uncertain. V gave up 3 bases and J gave up 7 bases, with 13 bases separating them. CDR1 is ENHRY, CDR2 SYGVKD, per germline. There are 13 residues in the CDR3. CDR3 nucleotides: TGTGCCATCAGTGAATCGGGCGAATTAGAGCAGTACTTC. Its translation: CAISESGELEQYF.

The chain links TRBV11-3 to TRBJ2-1, with TRBD2 matching over 7 bases. Germline CDR1 is SGHNT and CDR2 is YENEEA. The trim removed 1 base at V and 9 bases at J, leaving 12 bases unmatched. This CDR3 region has 16 residues. The CDR3 loop is CASSLGSGIDVSEQFF. The CDR3 nucleotides read TGTGCCAGCAGCTTAGGAAGCGGGATAGACGTAAGTGAGCAGTTCTTC.

Worth noting for this clonotype: Being one base from a much bigger clone, this may be a read error. The chain combines TRBV11-2 with TRBJ2-1; possibly TRBD1 for D (5 bases). V dropped 8 bases and J dropped 5 bases, with 13 bases sitting between them. Per germline, CDR1 SGHAT and CDR2 FQNNGV. The CDR3 runs to 13 residues. The CDR3 sequence is CASGQRTDNEQFF. In DNA, the CDR3 is TGTGCCAGCGGACAAAGGACCGACAATGAGCAGTTCTTC.

On this clonotype itself: Relative to the germline gene, one junction end is altered; a read error may explain this. This chain connects TRBV7-9 to TRBJ2-7; the D call may be TRBD1 or TRBD2 (5 bases each). CDR3 length: 17 residues. CDR1 SEHNR and CDR2 FQNEAQ come from the germline V gene (reference sequence). The CDR3 spells CASTDSESGLLGYGQYF. DNA for the CDR3: TGTGCCAGCACCGACAGTGAGTCTGGCCTACTAGGGTACGGGCAGTACTTC.

The chain couples TRBV28 to TRBJ2-7; D not resolved. V lost 6 bases, J lost 3 bases, and 15 bases lay in between. Germline CDR1 and CDR2: MDHEN and SYDVKM. The CDR3 is 14 residues long. Written as DNA, the CDR3 is TGTGCCAGCAGCCAAACACTTGGGTACTACGAGCAGTACTTC. Protein product: CASSQTLGYYEQYF.

The table lists this clonotype with many counts. The rearrangement uses TRBV6-2 or TRBV6-3 and TRBJ2-7; TRBD1 agrees at 10 bases. The CDR3 runs to 16 residues. The V and J ends lost 2 bases and 4 bases, in that order; junction bases with no gene match: 8. Germline V gene data show CDR1 as MNHEY and CDR2 as SVGEGT. CDR3 in amino acids: CASSYQRLGQGYEQYF. CDR3 in DNA: TGTGCCAGCAGTTACCAACGATTGGGACAGGGGTACGAGCAGTACTTC.

The genes are TRBV11-1 and TRBJ2-7; 12 bases are shared with TRBD2. J gave up 5 bases and V 5 bases, and 7 bases lay outside the gene matches. CDR1 SGHAT and CDR2 FQDESV come from the germline V gene (reference sequence). This CDR3 contains 15 residues. Here the CDR3 reads CASSHMTSGSNEQYF. In DNA form, the CDR3 reads TGTGCCAGCAGCCATATGACTAGCGGGAGCAACGAGCAGTACTTC.

Points on this clonotype: A much larger clone differs from this one at a single base, so this may be a read error. This CDR3 is CASSQEGSLSYEQYF. In DNA, the CDR3 is TGTGCCAGCAGCCAAGAAGGGTCATTATCCTACGAGCAGTACTTC. This chain connects TRBV4-2 to TRBJ2-7; D remains ambiguous. V lost 0 bases to trimming and J lost 1 base, with 10 bases between them. Germline V gene sequence: CDR1 LGHNA, CDR2 YNFKEQ. The CDR3 sequence is 15 residues long.

The V gene is TRBV7-3, the J gene TRBJ2-7; D unresolved. This CDR3 has 15 residues. Germline CDR1 reads SGHTA; CDR2 reads FQGTGA. V dropped 0 bases and J dropped 0 bases, with 9 bases sitting between them. The CDR3 DNA follows: TGTGCCAGCAGCTTAACACCCAACCCCTCCTACGAGCAGTACTTC. Translation: CASSLTPNPSYEQYF.

This clonotype has just a few counts. A much larger clonotype is one base distant, so this may be a read error. The gene calls are TRBV29-1 and TRBJ2-5; D might be TRBD1 or TRBD2, each matching 5 bases. Germline assignment: CDR1 SQVTM and CDR2 ANQGSEA. The CDR3 is 13 amino acids. CDR3 region: CTVWDPPMGTQYF. The DNA for the CDR3 is TGCACCGTGTGGGACCCTCCGATGGGGACCCAGTACTTC.

A note on this clonotype: One end of the junction varies from germline; a read error may be responsible. The V call is TRBV12-3 or TRBV12-4, the J call TRBJ2-2; 7 bases are shared with TRBD2. The CDR3 covers 17 residues. The CDR3 loop reads CASSFVVSGYDTVELFF. DNA for the CDR3: TGTGCCAGCAGTTTTGTCGTTAGCGGGTATGACACCGTGGAGCTGTTTTTT.